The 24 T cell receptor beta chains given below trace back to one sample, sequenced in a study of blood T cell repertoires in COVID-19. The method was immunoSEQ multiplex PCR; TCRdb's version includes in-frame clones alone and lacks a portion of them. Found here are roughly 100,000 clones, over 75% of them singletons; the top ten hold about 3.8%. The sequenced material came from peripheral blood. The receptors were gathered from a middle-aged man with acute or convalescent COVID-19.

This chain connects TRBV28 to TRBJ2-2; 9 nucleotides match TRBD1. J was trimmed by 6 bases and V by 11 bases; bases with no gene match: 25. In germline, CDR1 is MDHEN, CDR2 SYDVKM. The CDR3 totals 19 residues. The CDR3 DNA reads TGTGCCGCTACCAAAGGACAGGGGCTAACATCGGAGCGGGCCGGGGAGCTGTTTTTT. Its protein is CAATKGQGLTSERAGELFF.

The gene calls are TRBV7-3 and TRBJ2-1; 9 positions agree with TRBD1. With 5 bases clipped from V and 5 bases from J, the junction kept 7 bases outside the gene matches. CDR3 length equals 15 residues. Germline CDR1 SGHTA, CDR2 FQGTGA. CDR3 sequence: CASSKGQGWNNEQFF. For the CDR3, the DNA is TGTGCCAGCAGCAAAGGACAGGGGTGGAACAATGAGCAGTTCTTC. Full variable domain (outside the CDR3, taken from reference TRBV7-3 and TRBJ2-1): GAGVSQTPSNKVTEKGKYVELRCDPISGHTALYWYRQSLGQGPEFLIYFQGTGAADDSGLPNDRFFAVRPEGSVSTLKIQRTERGDSAVYLCASSKGQGWNNEQFFGPGTRLTVL.

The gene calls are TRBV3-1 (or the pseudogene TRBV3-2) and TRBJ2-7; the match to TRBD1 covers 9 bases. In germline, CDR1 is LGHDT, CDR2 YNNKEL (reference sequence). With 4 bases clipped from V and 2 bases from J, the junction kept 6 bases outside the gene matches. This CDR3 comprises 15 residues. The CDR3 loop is CASSPQGAETYEQYF. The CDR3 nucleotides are TGTGCCAGCAGCCCACAGGGGGCGGAGACCTACGAGCAGTACTTC.

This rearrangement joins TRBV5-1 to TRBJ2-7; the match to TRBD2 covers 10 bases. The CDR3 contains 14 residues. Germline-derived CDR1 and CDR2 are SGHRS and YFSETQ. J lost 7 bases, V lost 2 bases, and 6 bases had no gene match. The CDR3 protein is CASSFSGRITEQYF. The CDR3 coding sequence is TGCGCCAGCAGCTTTAGCGGGAGGATCACGGAGCAGTACTTC.

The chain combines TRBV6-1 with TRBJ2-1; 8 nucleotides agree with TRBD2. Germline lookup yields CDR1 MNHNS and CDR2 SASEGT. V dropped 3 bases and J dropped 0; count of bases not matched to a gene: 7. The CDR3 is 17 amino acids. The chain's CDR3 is CASSEKIAGYSYNEQFF. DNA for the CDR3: TGTGCCAGCAGTGAGAAGATAGCGGGATACTCCTACAATGAGCAGTTCTTC.

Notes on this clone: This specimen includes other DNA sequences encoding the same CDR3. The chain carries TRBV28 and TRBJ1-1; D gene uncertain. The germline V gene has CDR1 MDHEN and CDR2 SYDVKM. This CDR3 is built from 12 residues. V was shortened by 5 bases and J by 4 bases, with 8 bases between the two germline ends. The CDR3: CASSPGGTEAFF. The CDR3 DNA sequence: TGTGCCAGCAGTCCTGGAGGCACTGAAGCTTTCTTT.

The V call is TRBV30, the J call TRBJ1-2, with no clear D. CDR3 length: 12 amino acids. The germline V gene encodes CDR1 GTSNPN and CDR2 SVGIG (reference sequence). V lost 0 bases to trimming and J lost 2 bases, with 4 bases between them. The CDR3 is CAWSVSNYGYTF. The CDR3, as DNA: TGTGCCTGGAGTGTTTCGAACTATGGCTACACCTTC.

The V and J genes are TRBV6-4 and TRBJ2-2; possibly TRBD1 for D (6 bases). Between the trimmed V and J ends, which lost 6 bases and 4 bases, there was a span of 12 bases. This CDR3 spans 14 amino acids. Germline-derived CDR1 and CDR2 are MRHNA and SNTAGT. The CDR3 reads CASSRKGVTGELFF. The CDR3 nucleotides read TGTGCCAGCAGCCGGAAGGGGGTCACCGGGGAGCTGTTTTTT.

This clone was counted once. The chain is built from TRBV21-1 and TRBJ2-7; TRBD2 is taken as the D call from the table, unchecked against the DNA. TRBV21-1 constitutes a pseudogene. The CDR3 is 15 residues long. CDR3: CASSRLAKRLYEQYF. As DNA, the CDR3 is TGTGCCAGCAGTCGCCTGGCGAAACGACTCTACGAGCAGTACTTC.

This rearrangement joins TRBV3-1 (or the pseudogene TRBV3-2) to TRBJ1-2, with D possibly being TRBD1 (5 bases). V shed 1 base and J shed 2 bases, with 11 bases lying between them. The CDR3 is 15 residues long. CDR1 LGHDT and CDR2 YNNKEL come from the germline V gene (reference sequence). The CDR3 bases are TGTGCCAGCAGCCAAGGGACAACCCTCAACTATGGCTACACCTTC. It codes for CASSQGTTLNYGYTF.

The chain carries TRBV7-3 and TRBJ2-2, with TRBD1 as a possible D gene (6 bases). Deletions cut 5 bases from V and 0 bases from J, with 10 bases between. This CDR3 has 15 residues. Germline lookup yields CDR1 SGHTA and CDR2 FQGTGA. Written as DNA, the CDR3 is TGTGCCAGCAGCAAGGGACAACCGAACACCGGGGAGCTGTTTTTT. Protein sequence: CASSKGQPNTGELFF.

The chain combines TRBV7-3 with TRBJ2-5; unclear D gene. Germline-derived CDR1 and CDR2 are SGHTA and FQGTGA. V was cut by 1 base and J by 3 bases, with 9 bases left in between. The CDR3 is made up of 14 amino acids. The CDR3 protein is CASSLNSAKETQYF. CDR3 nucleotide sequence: TGTGCCAGCAGCTTAAATAGTGCTAAAGAGACCCAGTACTTC. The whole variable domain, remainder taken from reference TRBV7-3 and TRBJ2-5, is GAGVSQTPSNKVTEKGKYVELRCDPISGHTALYWYRQSLGQGPEFLIYFQGTGAADDSGLPNDRFFAVRPEGSVSTLKIQRTERGDSAVYLCASSLNSAKETQYFGPGTRLLVL.

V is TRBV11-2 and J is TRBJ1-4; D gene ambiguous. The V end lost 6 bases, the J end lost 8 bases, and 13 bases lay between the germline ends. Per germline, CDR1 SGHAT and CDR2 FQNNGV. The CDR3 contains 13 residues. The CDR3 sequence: CASRRRVGEKLFF. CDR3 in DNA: TGTGCCAGCAGGCGGAGGGTTGGGGAAAAACTGTTTTTT.

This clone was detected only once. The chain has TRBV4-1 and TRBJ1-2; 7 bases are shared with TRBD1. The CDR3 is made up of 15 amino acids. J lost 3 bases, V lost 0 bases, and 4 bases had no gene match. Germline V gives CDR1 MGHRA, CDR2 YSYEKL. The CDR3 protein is CASSQDRQGYYGYTF. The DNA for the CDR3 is TGCGCCAGCAGCCAAGATAGACAGGGATACTATGGCTACACCTTC.

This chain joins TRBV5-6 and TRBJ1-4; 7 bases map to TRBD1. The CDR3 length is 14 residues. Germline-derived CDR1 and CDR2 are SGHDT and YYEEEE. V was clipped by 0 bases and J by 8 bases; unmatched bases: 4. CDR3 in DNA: TGTGCCAGCAGCTTGGCCAGGGGGGACGAAAAACTGTTTTTT. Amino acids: CASSLARGDEKLFF.

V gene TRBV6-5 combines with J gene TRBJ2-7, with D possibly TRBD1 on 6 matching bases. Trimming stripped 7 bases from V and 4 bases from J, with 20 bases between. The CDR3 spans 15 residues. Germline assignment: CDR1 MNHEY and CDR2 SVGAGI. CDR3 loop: CASTDRAGARYEQYF. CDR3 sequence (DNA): TGTGCCAGCACCGACCGGGCAGGGGCGCGGTACGAGCAGTACTTC.

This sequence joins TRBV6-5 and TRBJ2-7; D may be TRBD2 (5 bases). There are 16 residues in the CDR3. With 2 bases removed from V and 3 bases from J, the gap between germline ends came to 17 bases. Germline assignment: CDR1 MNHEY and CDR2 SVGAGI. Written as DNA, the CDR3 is TGTGCCAGCAGTTACACCTTAGGGCGGACTGACTACGAGCAGTACTTC. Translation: CASSYTLGRTDYEQYF.

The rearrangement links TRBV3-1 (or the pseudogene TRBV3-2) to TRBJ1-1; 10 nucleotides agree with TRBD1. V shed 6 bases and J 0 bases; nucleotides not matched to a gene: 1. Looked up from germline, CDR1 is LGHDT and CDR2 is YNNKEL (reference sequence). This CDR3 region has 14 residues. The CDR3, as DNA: TGTGCCAGCAGGGGACAGGGGATGAACACTGAAGCTTTCTTT. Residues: CASRGQGMNTEAFF.

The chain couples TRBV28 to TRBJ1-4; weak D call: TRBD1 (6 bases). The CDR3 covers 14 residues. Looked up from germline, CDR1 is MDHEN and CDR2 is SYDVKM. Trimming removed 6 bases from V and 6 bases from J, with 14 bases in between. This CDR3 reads CASSPGHSYEKLFF. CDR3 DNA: TGTGCCAGCAGCCCGGGACACTCGTATGAAAAACTGTTTTTT.

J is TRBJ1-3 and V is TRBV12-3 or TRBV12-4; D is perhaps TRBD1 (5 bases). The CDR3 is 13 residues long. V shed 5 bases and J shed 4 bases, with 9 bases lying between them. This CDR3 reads CASSTGGGNTIYF. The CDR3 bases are TGTGCCAGCAGTACAGGTGGCGGAAACACCATATATTTT.

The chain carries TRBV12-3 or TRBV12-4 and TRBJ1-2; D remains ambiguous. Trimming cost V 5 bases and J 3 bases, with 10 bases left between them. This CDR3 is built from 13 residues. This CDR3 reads CASSHTGYYGYTF. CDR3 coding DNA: TGTGCCAGCAGTCATACGGGATACTATGGCTACACCTTC.

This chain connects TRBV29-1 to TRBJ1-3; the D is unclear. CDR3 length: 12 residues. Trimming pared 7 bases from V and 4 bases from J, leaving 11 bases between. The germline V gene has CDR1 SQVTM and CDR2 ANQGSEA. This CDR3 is CSAARGGNTIYF. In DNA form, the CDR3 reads TGCAGCGCCGCCCGCGGGGGAAACACCATATATTTT.

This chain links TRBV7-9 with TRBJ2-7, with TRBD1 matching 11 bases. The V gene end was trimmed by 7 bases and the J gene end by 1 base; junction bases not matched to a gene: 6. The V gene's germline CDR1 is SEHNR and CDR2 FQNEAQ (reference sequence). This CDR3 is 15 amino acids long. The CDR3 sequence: CASTPRDRGSYEQYF. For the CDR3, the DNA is TGTGCCAGCACCCCCCGGGACAGGGGGTCCTACGAGCAGTACTTC.

The DNA of the CDR3 is TGTGCCACCAGTGATTGGGAAGGACAGGGTCCCACAGATACGCAGTATTTT. This codes for CATSDWEGQGPTDTQYF. This chain links TRBV24-1 with TRBJ2-3; TRBD1 matches at 8 bases. CDR3 length: 17 amino acids. Germline V gives CDR1 KGHDR, CDR2 SFDVKD. V shed 2 bases and J 2 bases; nucleotides not matched to a gene: 8.